This T cell receptor beta chain was sequenced during a study of control samples from healthy donors and cancer patients. There are 12 residues in the CDR3. Germline CDR1 reads MNHNS; CDR2 reads SASEGT. V lost 3 bases and J lost 2, with 5 bases in between. The repertoire was sequenced with immunoSEQ multiplex PCR; TCRdb's copy has only in-frame clones and lacks some. This table has 170,000 or so clones, approximately 94% appearing once. The sequenced material came from blood. The rearrangement joins TRBV6-1 to TRBJ2-7; D unclear. This sequence was found in a woman under 30 in good health. This CDR3 reads CASSEGPYEQYF. The CDR3 DNA reads as TGTGCCAGCAGTGAGGGCCCCTACGAGCAGTACTTC.